The 17 T cell receptor beta chains listed next were all sequenced from one sample in a study of T cell repertoires in cytomegalovirus infection. No cognate antigen is known for these TCRs. In TCRdb, the reads were re-called with MiXCR into one record per CDR3 protein. There are approximately 590,000 distinct CDR3 sequences in the sample; under 45% occur only once, and over 45% lies in the top ten. The sample consisted of cultured PBMCs, taken from culture after CMV antigen stimulation. These receptors were taken from a human donor in good health (CMV status not recorded). Some clones in this sample may be carry-over from other donors' samples.

This clonotype was detected only a few times. The chain carries TRBV7-2 and TRBJ1-5; no clear D. Germline assignment: CDR1 SGHTA and CDR2 FQGNSA. The CDR3 is made up of 14 amino acids. Between the trimmed V and J ends, which lost 1 base and 6 bases, there was a span of 10 bases. The CDR3 here is CASSLGGRVQPQHF. The CDR3 DNA follows: TGTGCCAGCAGCTTAGGGGGTAGGGTTCAGCCCCAGCATTTT.

The CDR3 DNA is TGTGCCAGCAGTTTGTCAGGGACCCCAGATACGCAGTATTTT. Amino acid sequence: CASSLSGTPDTQYF. J is TRBJ2-3 and V is TRBV12-3 or TRBV12-4; perhaps D is TRBD1 or TRBD2 (5 bases each). Trimming left V 3 bases short and J 4 bases short, with 11 bases between. CDR3 length equals 14 residues.

This clonotype was seen ten or more times. This rearrangement joins TRBV7-2 to TRBJ1-3; D possibly corresponds to TRBD1 (5 bases). Per the germline V gene, CDR1 is SGHTA and CDR2 is FQGNSA. The V end lost 5 bases, the J end lost 0 bases, and 11 bases lay between the germline ends. The CDR3 is 15 amino acids. The CDR3 protein is CASSRGGSSGNTIYF. In DNA, the CDR3 is TGTGCCAGCAGCCGTGGGGGGAGCTCTGGAAACACCATATATTTT.

A few counts support this clonotype. The genes are TRBV7-8 and TRBJ2-1, with TRBD1 matching over 10 bases. V was clipped by 4 bases and J by 8 bases; unmatched bases: 8. The CDR3 spans 15 residues. Per germline, CDR1 SGHVS and CDR2 FQNEAQ. The CDR3 reads CASSSRDRGVDEQFF. The CDR3 nucleotides are TGTGCCAGCAGCTCCCGGGACAGGGGTGTCGATGAGCAGTTCTTC.

The V gene is TRBV20-1, the J gene TRBJ2-1; the match to TRBD2 covers 9 bases. Trimming took 1 base from V and 6 from J; bases not matched to a gene: 10. This CDR3 contains 16 residues. Germline lookup yields CDR1 DFQATT and CDR2 SNEGSKA (reference sequence). The CDR3 sequence: CSARGHTSGSFNEQFF. CDR3 nucleotides: TGCAGTGCTAGAGGCCACACTAGCGGGTCTTTCAATGAGCAGTTCTTC.

This chain joins TRBV7-9 and TRBJ2-7; 7 bases are a match to TRBD1. V dropped 5 bases and J dropped 2; count of bases not matched to a gene: 9. Germline values: CDR1 SEHNR, CDR2 FQNEAQ (reference sequence). The CDR3 sequence is 15 residues long. Here the CDR3 reads CASSHRDRQTYEQYF. Here the CDR3 DNA reads TGTGCCAGCAGCCATCGGGACAGACAAACCTACGAGCAGTACTTC. Full variable domain (missing parts from reference TRBV7-9 and TRBJ2-7): DTGVSQNPRHKITKRGQNVTFRCDPISEHNRLYWYRQTLGQGPEFLTYFQNEAQLEKSRLLSDRFSAERPKGSFSTLEIQRTEQGDSAMYLCASSHRDRQTYEQYFGPGTRLTVT.

This clonotype was counted between two and nine times. V usage is TRBV7-2 and J usage is TRBJ2-3; 8 nucleotides agree with TRBD2. V shed 3 bases and J 2 bases; nucleotides not matched to a gene: 13. This CDR3 is 18 amino acids long. Germline CDR1 and CDR2: SGHTA and FQGNSA. The CDR3 region has the DNA TGTGCCAGCAGCTTGGTCCCGGCGGGAGGCTTTCTCACAGATACGCAGTATTTT. Amino acid sequence: CASSLVPAGGFLTDTQYF.

This clonotype was seen more than once but under ten times. The gene calls are TRBV7-9 and TRBJ2-3; 7 nucleotides match TRBD1. V lost 4 bases and J lost 2; bases outside the gene matches: 6. The CDR3 loop spans 15 amino acids. In germline, CDR1 is SEHNR, CDR2 FQNEAQ (reference sequence). The CDR3: CASSSAGTVTDTQYF. The CDR3 nucleotides are TGTGCCAGCAGCTCAGCCGGGACAGTCACAGATACGCAGTATTTT.

V is TRBV12-3 or TRBV12-4 and J is TRBJ2-5, with 10 bases aligning to TRBD2. The CDR3 loop spans 13 amino acids. Trimming cost V 7 bases and J 4 bases; bases outside gene matches: 3. The CDR3 nucleotides are TGTGCCAGCACCCTAGCGGGAGCAGAGACCCAGTACTTC. Translating it yields CASTLAGAETQYF.

This chain links TRBV12-3 or TRBV12-4 with TRBJ1-1; maybe TRBD1 (5 bases). This CDR3 spans 14 amino acids. Trimming cost V 6 bases and J 0 bases, with 11 bases left between them. The CDR3: CASRMGGMNTEAFF. CDR3 sequence (DNA): TGTGCCAGCAGAATGGGGGGTATGAACACTGAAGCTTTCTTT.

CDR3 coding DNA: TGTGCCAGCAGTTTTTGGGGAAACACCATATATTTT. Residues: CASSFWGNTIYF. V and J are TRBV12-3 or TRBV12-4 and TRBJ1-3; no definite D call. V lost 3 bases, J lost 4 bases, and 4 bases lay in between. The CDR3 spans 12 residues.

J is TRBJ2-7 and V is TRBV11-3, with D hard to call. Germline V lookup: CDR1 SGHNT, CDR2 YENEEA. The CDR3 extends over 12 amino acids. V was trimmed by 0 bases and J by 6 bases, leaving 6 bases between them. Written as DNA, the CDR3 is TGTGCCAGCAGCTTAGACGGCGGCGAGCAGTACTTC. Amino acids: CASSLDGGEQYF.

V usage is TRBV12-3 or TRBV12-4 and J usage is TRBJ1-2; D is unresolved. Trimming cost V 8 bases and J 8 bases, with 15 bases left between them. This CDR3 contains 12 residues. The CDR3 sequence: CASSLMSSGYTF. CDR3 nucleotides: TGTGCCAGCTCCCTGATGAGCTCCGGCTACACCTTC.

This clonotype was detected only a few times. J is TRBJ2-5 and V is TRBV7-8; D perhaps matches TRBD2 (6 bases). Deletions cut 5 bases from V and 5 bases from J, with 18 bases between. The CDR3 has 15 amino acids. From germline, CDR1 is SGHVS and CDR2 FQNEAQ. For the CDR3, the DNA is TGTGCCAGCAGCCGATTCCGCCGGGGAGGCGAGACCCAGTACTTC. Amino acids: CASSRFRRGGETQYF.

This clonotype appeared many times. The rearrangement joins TRBV7-2 to TRBJ2-3; the D gene is possibly TRBD1 (6 bases). Per germline, CDR1 SGHTA and CDR2 FQGNSA. V dropped 4 bases and J dropped 0 bases, with 11 bases sitting between them. The CDR3 consists of 15 residues. The CDR3 DNA sequence: TGTGCCAGCAGCTCCCAAGGGGGTAGCACAGATACGCAGTATTTT. Encoded protein: CASSSQGGSTDTQYF.

A few counts support this clonotype. This chain links TRBV10-2 with TRBJ1-1; unclear D gene. The CDR3 is 13 residues long. With 4 bases removed from V and 7 bases from J, the gap between germline ends came to 13 bases. Germline CDR1 and CDR2: WSHSY and SAAADI. CDR3 protein: CASSVTPAGEAFF. The CDR3 nucleotides read TGCGCCAGCAGTGTCACCCCGGCCGGTGAAGCTTTCTTT.

The chain recombines TRBV9 with TRBJ2-1; maybe TRBD2 (5 bases). Trimming shortened V by 5 bases and J by 0 bases, and 12 bases separated the two germline ends. Germline-derived CDR1 and CDR2 are SGDLS and YYNGEE. This CDR3 has 15 residues. CDR3 sequence: CASSESGPSYNEQFF. In DNA form, the CDR3 reads TGTGCCAGCAGTGAAAGCGGTCCCTCCTACAATGAGCAGTTCTTC.